Listed below are T cell receptor beta chains from one sample, sequenced in a study of blood T cell repertoires in COVID-19. Produced via immunoSEQ multiplex PCR; TCRdb's table is partial and in-frame only. The profile shows 200,000 to 250,000 clones, about 88% of them singletons. Sequences were obtained from peripheral blood. The source of these receptors is a woman aged 55-70 years with acute or convalescent COVID-19. The CDR3 runs from the conserved cysteine through the conserved F or W. D genes are given only for firm matches. Expanded clones are given a class, and other clones once, few, many or no size at all.

v_call: TRBV11-2; cdr3_length: 14; j_call: TRBJ1-1; d_call: .; clone_size: .; cdr3_nt: TGTGCCAGCAGCTTAGGACACCGGAACACTGAAGCTTTCTTT; cdr3_aa: CASSLGHRNTEAFF
v_call: TRBV18; cdr3_length: 14; j_call: TRBJ1-1; d_call: .; clone_size: .; cdr3_nt: TGTGCCAGCTCCCAGGGACTAGAGGGCACTGAAGCTTTCTTT; cdr3_aa: CASSQGLEGTEAFF
v_call: TRBV19; cdr3_length: 13; j_call: TRBJ1-1; d_call: .; clone_size: .; cdr3_nt: TGTGCCAGTAGTATACTCCTTAACACTGAAGCTTTCTTT; cdr3_aa: CASSILLNTEAFF
v_call: TRBV13; cdr3_length: 13; j_call: TRBJ2-2; d_call: .; clone_size: .; cdr3_nt: TGTGCCAGCAGCTCAACTTACACCGGGGAGCTGTTTTTT; cdr3_aa: CASSSTYTGELFF
v_call: TRBV18; cdr3_length: 14; j_call: TRBJ1-5; d_call: .; clone_size: .; cdr3_nt: TGTGCCAGCTCACGTCAACAGGAAAATCAGCCCCAGCATTTT; cdr3_aa: CASSRQQENQPQHF
v_call: TRBV19; cdr3_length: 14; j_call: TRBJ2-1; d_call: .; clone_size: few; cdr3_nt: TGTGCCAGTAGTACGGACAGCCTCTACAATGAGCAGTTCTTC; cdr3_aa: CASSTDSLYNEQFF
v_call: TRBV28; cdr3_length: 15; j_call: TRBJ2-4; d_call: TRBD1; clone_size: .; cdr3_nt: TGTGCCAGCAGCGGGGGCAGGGGGCATCAAAACATTCAGTACTTC; cdr3_aa: CASSGGRGHQNIQYF
v_call: TRBV6-2/TRBV6-3; cdr3_length: 13; j_call: TRBJ2-3; d_call: .; clone_size: .; cdr3_nt: TGTGCCAGCAGCCGGGACTCGGTCCATACGCAGTATTTT; cdr3_aa: CASSRDSVHTQYF
v_call: TRBV4-3; cdr3_length: 15; j_call: TRBJ1-1; d_call: TRBD1; clone_size: .; cdr3_nt: TGCGCCAGCAGCCAACGGACAGGCCAAAACACTGAAGCTTTCTTT; cdr3_aa: CASSQRTGQNTEAFF
v_call: TRBV21-1; cdr3_length: 17; j_call: TRBJ1-3; d_call: .; clone_size: .; cdr3_nt: TGTGCCAGCAGCAAAAAAGGAAACGGGACAGCTGGAAACACCATATATTTT; cdr3_aa: CASSKKGNGTAGNTIYF
v_call: TRBV6-1; cdr3_length: 19; j_call: TRBJ2-1; d_call: TRBD2; clone_size: few; cdr3_nt: TGTGCCAGCAGTGCCCGACTAGCGGGGGGGCCGAGCTCCTACAATGAGCAGTTCTTC; cdr3_aa: CASSARLAGGPSSYNEQFF
v_call: TRBV7-2; cdr3_length: 15; j_call: TRBJ2-2; d_call: .; clone_size: .; cdr3_nt: TGTGCCAGCAGCTCGACACTACGAGGGACCGGGGAGCTGTTTTTT; cdr3_aa: CASSSTLRGTGELFF
v_call: TRBV19; cdr3_length: 13; j_call: TRBJ2-3; d_call: .; clone_size: .; cdr3_nt: TGTGCCAGTAGTTACGGACTTTTTGGTACGCAGTATTTT; cdr3_aa: CASSYGLFGTQYF
v_call: TRBV28; cdr3_length: 16; j_call: TRBJ2-1; d_call: TRBD2; clone_size: few; cdr3_nt: TGTGCCAGCAGTCTAAAAAGATGGCTGTGGGAGGGTGAGCAGTTCTTC; cdr3_aa: CASSLKRWLWEGEQFF
v_call: TRBV11-3; cdr3_length: 13; j_call: TRBJ2-2; d_call: .; clone_size: .; cdr3_nt: TGTGCCAGCAGCTTAGTTCCAACCGGGGAGCTGTTTTTT; cdr3_aa: CASSLVPTGELFF
v_call: TRBV19; cdr3_length: 12; j_call: TRBJ2-5; d_call: .; clone_size: .; cdr3_nt: TGTGCCAGTAGTGAACAAAGAGAGACCCAGTACTTC; cdr3_aa: CASSEQRETQYF
v_call: TRBV3-1/TRBV3-2; cdr3_length: 16; j_call: TRBJ2-1; d_call: TRBD1; clone_size: .; cdr3_nt: TGTGCCAGCAGCCAAGATCTGAGGGGGCGCAACGATGAGCAGTTCTTC; cdr3_aa: CASSQDLRGRNDEQFF
v_call: TRBV15; cdr3_length: 15; j_call: TRBJ2-5; d_call: TRBD1; clone_size: .; cdr3_nt: TGTGCCACCAGCGGGGGGGACAGGGGACTAGAGACCCAGTACTTC; cdr3_aa: CATSGGDRGLETQYF
v_call: TRBV5-4; cdr3_length: 12; j_call: TRBJ1-1; d_call: .; clone_size: many; cdr3_nt: TGTGCCAGCAGCTCTGGGACTCCTGAAGCTTTCTTT; cdr3_aa: CASSSGTPEAFF
v_call: TRBV29-1; cdr3_length: 13; j_call: TRBJ2-5; d_call: .; clone_size: .; cdr3_nt: TGCAGCGTCAAGGACGGGACAAGGGAGACCCAGTACTTC; cdr3_aa: CSVKDGTRETQYF
v_call: TRBV11-2; cdr3_length: 16; j_call: TRBJ2-2; d_call: TRBD2; clone_size: few; cdr3_nt: TGTGCCAGCAGCTTTTCAGGCGGGAGCCCCACCGGGGAGCTGTTTTTT; cdr3_aa: CASSFSGGSPTGELFF
v_call: TRBV5-1; cdr3_length: 15; j_call: TRBJ1-5; d_call: TRBD1; clone_size: .; cdr3_nt: TGCGCCAGCAGCCCGGAGGGACAGAGCAATCAGCCCCAGCATTTT; cdr3_aa: CASSPEGQSNQPQHF
v_call: TRBV7-8; cdr3_length: 15; j_call: TRBJ1-1; d_call: .; clone_size: .; cdr3_nt: TGTGCCAGCAGCTCCGGACACCTTGGCGTCACTGAAGCTTTCTTT; cdr3_aa: CASSSGHLGVTEAFF
v_call: TRBV14; cdr3_length: 17; j_call: TRBJ2-3; d_call: TRBD2; clone_size: .; cdr3_nt: TGTGCCAGCAGCCACTATACTAGCGGGAGATTCACAGATACGCAGTATTTT; cdr3_aa: CASSHYTSGRFTDTQYF
v_call: TRBV7-2; cdr3_length: 15; j_call: TRBJ1-5; d_call: TRBD1; clone_size: .; cdr3_nt: TGTGCCAGCAGTTCAGGGACAGGGTCACATCAGCCCCAGCATTTT; cdr3_aa: CASSSGTGSHQPQHF
v_call: TRBV27; cdr3_length: 16; j_call: TRBJ1-1; d_call: .; clone_size: once; cdr3_nt: TGTGCCAGCAGTTTATCGTCGGGGGGCATGGGCACTGAAGCTTTCTTT; cdr3_aa: CASSLSSGGMGTEAFF
v_call: TRBV7-9; cdr3_length: 17; j_call: TRBJ2-2; d_call: TRBD1; clone_size: .; cdr3_nt: TGTGCCAGCAGCTTAGGAACCGGGACAGCGAACACCGGGGAGCTGTTTTTT; cdr3_aa: CASSLGTGTANTGELFF
v_call: TRBV5-4; cdr3_length: 13; j_call: TRBJ1-2; d_call: TRBD1; clone_size: .; cdr3_nt: TGTGCCAGCAGCTTACGCAGGGGGGACGGCTACACCTTC; cdr3_aa: CASSLRRGDGYTF
v_call: TRBV28; cdr3_length: 15; j_call: TRBJ1-1; d_call: TRBD1; clone_size: once; cdr3_nt: TGTGCCAGCAGGCCGAGACAGGGGATGAACACTGAAGCTTTCTTT; cdr3_aa: CASRPRQGMNTEAFF
v_call: TRBV27; cdr3_length: 14; j_call: TRBJ1-1; d_call: TRBD1; clone_size: .; cdr3_nt: TGTGCCAGCAGCCTAACAGGGGTTCCTACTGAAGCTTTCTTT; cdr3_aa: CASSLTGVPTEAFF
v_call: TRBV3-1/TRBV3-2; cdr3_length: 18; j_call: TRBJ2-5; d_call: TRBD2; clone_size: .; cdr3_nt: TGTGCCAGCAGCCACACCGGAACTAGCGGGGGGGCATTGGAGACCCAGTACTTC; cdr3_aa: CASSHTGTSGGALETQYF
v_call: TRBV18; cdr3_length: 15; j_call: TRBJ1-6; d_call: .; clone_size: once; cdr3_nt: TGTGCCAGCTCACCGTCGACACCCTATAATTCACCCCTCCACTTT; cdr3_aa: CASSPSTPYNSPLHF
v_call: TRBV5-1; cdr3_length: 17; j_call: TRBJ1-2; d_call: .; clone_size: once; cdr3_nt: TGCGCCAGCAGCTACAGGACAGACGCCGTCGCTAACTATGGCTACACCTTC; cdr3_aa: CASSYRTDAVANYGYTF
v_call: TRBV18; cdr3_length: 14; j_call: TRBJ1-2; d_call: .; clone_size: .; cdr3_nt: TGTGCCAGCTCACCACCTGACAGAGCGGGAGGCTACACCTTC; cdr3_aa: CASSPPDRAGGYTF
v_call: TRBV5-1; cdr3_length: 14; j_call: TRBJ1-1; d_call: .; clone_size: .; cdr3_nt: TGCGCCAGCAGCTTCAGCGGGGGGAACACTGAAGCTTTCTTT; cdr3_aa: CASSFSGGNTEAFF
v_call: TRBV7-2; cdr3_length: 14; j_call: TRBJ2-1; d_call: .; clone_size: .; cdr3_nt: TGTGCCAGCAGCTTAGAAATTCTAGGCAATGAGCAGTTCTTC; cdr3_aa: CASSLEILGNEQFF
v_call: TRBV5-4; cdr3_length: 16; j_call: TRBJ2-1; d_call: TRBD2; clone_size: .; cdr3_nt: TGTGCCAGCAGCCCAGGCCTAGCGGAGCCCTACAATGAGCAGTTCTTC; cdr3_aa: CASSPGLAEPYNEQFF
v_call: TRBV6-5; cdr3_length: 16; j_call: TRBJ2-7; d_call: TRBD1; clone_size: .; cdr3_nt: TGTGCCAGCAGTTACTCCGGGACAGGGATCCCCCTCGAGCAGTACTTC; cdr3_aa: CASSYSGTGIPLEQYF
v_call: TRBV6-5; cdr3_length: 15; j_call: TRBJ2-7; d_call: .; clone_size: .; cdr3_nt: TGTGCCAGCAGGCGGGGACAGCCGAGCTCCTACGAGCAGTACTTC; cdr3_aa: CASRRGQPSSYEQYF
v_call: TRBV9; cdr3_length: 15; j_call: TRBJ2-1; d_call: .; clone_size: .; cdr3_nt: TGTGCCAGCAGCTCCGGTAGTAGCTCCTACAATGAGCAGTTCTTC; cdr3_aa: CASSSGSSSYNEQFF
v_call: TRBV4-2; cdr3_length: 14; j_call: TRBJ1-5; d_call: .; clone_size: .; cdr3_nt: TGTGCCAGCAGCCAAGATTTAGGCAATCAGCCCCAGCATTTT; cdr3_aa: CASSQDLGNQPQHF
v_call: TRBV28; cdr3_length: 14; j_call: TRBJ1-2; d_call: .; clone_size: .; cdr3_nt: TGTGCCAGTGCAAGAGGAGGATTATACTATGGCTACACCTTC; cdr3_aa: CASARGGLYYGYTF